A selection of T cell receptor beta chains follows, all from one sample in a study of control samples from healthy donors and cancer patients. Data came from immunoSEQ multiplex PCR; TCRdb stores just in-frame clones and leaves some out. Seen here are under 450,000 clones, 75% to 95% observed once, and the top ten hold 5.5% to 7.5%. The sample comprised PBMCs. The receptors stem from a man aged 40-49 years with head and neck cancer. CDR3s leave out the opening cysteine and the closing phenylalanine or tryptophan. A D gene is named only where the DNA matches it firmly.

D gene: TRBD1; J gene: TRBJ2-5; V gene: TRBV6-5; CDR3 protein: ASSYFGQAQETQY
D gene: -; J gene: TRBJ2-3; V gene: TRBV2; CDR3 protein: ASGGARTDTQY
D gene: -; J gene: TRBJ1-5; V gene: TRBV28; CDR3 protein: ASSFNEGVPAGSNQPQH
D gene: -; J gene: TRBJ2-5; V gene: TRBV9; CDR3 protein: ASSVESFQTQY
D gene: TRBD1; J gene: TRBJ2-2; V gene: TRBV3-1/TRBV3-2; CDR3 protein: ASSQVLQGVVDTGELF
D gene: -; J gene: TRBJ2-3; V gene: TRBV5-1; CDR3 protein: ASSSRTDTQY
D gene: -; J gene: TRBJ2-7; V gene: TRBV7-2; CDR3 protein: ASSLPQSYEQY
D gene: -; J gene: TRBJ2-1; V gene: TRBV5-4; CDR3 protein: ASSLFAAASSYNEQF
D gene: -; J gene: TRBJ1-4; V gene: TRBV6-5; CDR3 protein: ASRRISAFNEKLF
D gene: TRBD2; J gene: TRBJ2-5; V gene: TRBV5-3; CDR3 protein: ARSLIRASGRGGQETQY
D gene: TRBD1; J gene: TRBJ2-7; V gene: TRBV7-9; CDR3 protein: ASSHPPGTGGSYEQY
D gene: -; J gene: TRBJ2-1; V gene: TRBV11-1; CDR3 protein: ASSLVAGPYNEQF
D gene: TRBD1; J gene: TRBJ2-5; V gene: TRBV6-4; CDR3 protein: ASNLQGAGETQY
D gene: TRBD1; J gene: TRBJ1-3; V gene: TRBV9; CDR3 protein: ASSVAGQGAGNTIY
D gene: -; J gene: TRBJ2-7; V gene: TRBV19; CDR3 protein: ASRSSVRSYEQY